This T cell receptor (beta chain) appears in the sequencing data of a study of spatial heterogeneity in lung cancer. Between the trimmed V and J ends, which lost 3 bases and 8 bases, there was a span of 9 bases. Germline CDR1 reads SGDLS; CDR2 reads YYNGEE. The CDR3 loop spans 12 amino acids. This clonotype came up many times. Time point meaning: sample taken at primary tumor resection. The donor population consisted of 72 patients with untreated, early-stage non-small cell lung cancer. Sequencing covered unsorted whole RNA taken from tumor, nontumor lung or frozen PBMC. TCRdb called the 5' RACE reads again in MiXCR, with one record for every CDR3 protein. The sample gives 8,200 or so distinct CDR3 sequences, around 8.9% of which show up once; less than 30% is in the top ten.

This material consisted of normal lung tissue next to the tumor, taken at surgery. This TCR was recovered from a male donor with early-stage non-small cell lung cancer. The genes are TRBV9 and TRBJ2-1, with D tentatively TRBD2 (6 bases). Here the CDR3 reads CASSDGGDEQFF. The CDR3 nucleotides read TGTGCCAGCAGCGACGGAGGGGATGAGCAGTTCTTC.